The 25 T cell receptor beta chains given below trace back to one sample, sequenced in a study of identical twins. TCRdb re-analysed the 5' RACE reads in MiXCR, keeping a single row per CDR3 protein. This sample yields some 710,000 distinct CDR3 sequences, of which 5.5% to 7.5% are seen a single time; 1.5% to 2% belongs to the top ten. Sequencing was carried out using naive T cells sorted from blood. The receptors here all came from a young man in good health.

This clonotype was found many times. CDR3: CASSSQGQGPDTQYF. CDR3 in DNA: TGTGCCAGCAGCTCCCAAGGACAGGGACCAGATACGCAGTATTTT. The chain carries TRBV28 and TRBJ2-3; 8 bases fit TRBD1. Germline CDR1 is MDHEN and CDR2 is SYDVKM. The CDR3 spans 15 residues. V lost 6 bases to trimming and J lost 4 bases; unmatched junction nucleotides: 9.

This clonotype was counted many times. V gene TRBV12-3 or TRBV12-4 combines with J gene TRBJ2-3, with D perhaps matching TRBD2 (6 bases). V was shortened by 2 bases and J by 3 bases, with 18 bases between the two germline ends. The CDR3 sequence is 17 residues long. The CDR3 protein is CASSLKVGGRATDTQYF. The CDR3 DNA reads TGTGCCAGCAGTTTAAAGGTCGGGGGACGGGCGACAGATACGCAGTATTTT.

This clonotype has a count of ten or more. CDR3 in DNA: TGCAGTGCTAGATGGGGGGGGAACACTGAAGCTTTCTTT. Its protein is CSARWGGNTEAFF. V usage is TRBV20-1 and J usage is TRBJ1-1, with D possibly matching TRBD1 (5 bases). The V gene lost 2 bases and the J gene lost 1 base, with 8 bases spanning the gap. The CDR3 extends over 13 amino acids. CDR1 and CDR2 (germline): DFQATT, SNEGSKA (reference sequence).

This clonotype has a count of ten or more. This rearrangement joins TRBV30 to TRBJ2-1; 11 bases are a match to TRBD2. CDR1 and CDR2 (germline): GTSNPN, SVGIG (reference sequence). The V and J ends lost 1 base and 5 bases, in that order; junction bases with no gene match: 4. The CDR3 spans 15 residues. The CDR3 sequence: CAWSGGGLADNEQFF. The CDR3 DNA sequence: TGTGCCTGGAGTGGGGGGGGACTAGCGGACAATGAGCAGTTCTTC.

The chain has TRBV27 and TRBJ2-2, with 8 bases matching TRBD2. In germline, CDR1 is MNHEY, CDR2 SMNVEV (reference sequence). CDR3 size: 19 residues. The trim removed 5 bases at V and 4 bases at J, leaving 18 bases unmatched. CDR3 residues: CASSPRPGWAGGPTGELFF. The CDR3 nucleotides are TGTGCCAGCAGTCCCCGGCCGGGGTGGGCGGGAGGCCCCACCGGGGAGCTGTTTTTT.

This clonotype was seen repeatedly, ten times or more. This chain connects TRBV20-1 to TRBJ2-5; TRBD2 matches 11 bases. The V gene end was trimmed by 5 bases and the J gene end by 4 bases; junction bases not matched to a gene: 0. The CDR3 is 12 amino acids. CDR1 is DFQATT and CDR2 is SNEGSKA in the germline V gene (reference sequence). CDR3 in DNA: TGCAGTGCTGGGACTAGCGGAGAGACCCAGTACTTC. Translated: CSAGTSGETQYF.

This clonotype has ten or more counts. The V and J genes are TRBV20-1 and TRBJ2-7; unclear D gene. The CDR3 spans 13 residues. Germline V gives CDR1 DFQATT, CDR2 SNEGSKA (reference sequence). Between the trimmed V and J ends, which lost 1 base and 4 bases, there was a span of 11 bases. CDR3 sequence reads: CSARADGRYEQYF. For the CDR3, the DNA is TGCAGTGCTAGAGCGGACGGTAGATACGAGCAGTACTTC.

This clonotype was detected many times. The chain uses TRBV10-3 and TRBJ2-7; D tentatively fits TRBD1 or TRBD2 (5 bases each). The CDR3 runs 17 residues. V dropped 4 bases and J dropped 0 bases, with 19 bases sitting between them. Germline V gene sequence: CDR1 ENHRY, CDR2 SYGVKD. The CDR3 bases are TGTGCCATCAGTGGAAGGGGCGCTAGAGGGTCCTCCTACGAGCAGTACTTC. Translation gives CAISGRGARGSSYEQYF.

This clonotype was seen ten or more times. The V and J genes are TRBV5-1 and TRBJ1-4, with TRBD1 matching 8 bases. Per the germline V gene, CDR1 is SGHRS and CDR2 is YFSETQ. The CDR3 spans 15 residues. Trimming removed 2 bases from V and 6 bases from J; junction bases left unmatched: 6. Here the CDR3 DNA reads TGCGCCAGCAGCTTCGGACAGGGAGGGGATGAAAAACTGTTTTTT. As protein: CASSFGQGGDEKLFF. Together with reference TRBV5-1 and TRBJ1-4, the CDR3 gives the full variable domain: KAGVTQTPRYLIKTRGQQVTLSCSPISGHRSVSWYQQTPGQGLQFLFEYFSETQRNKGNFPGRFSGRQFSNSRSEMNVSTLELGDSALYLCASSFGQGGDEKLFFGSGTQLSVL.

The table lists this clonotype with a few counts. The chain combines TRBV6-2 or TRBV6-3 with TRBJ2-6; 11 bases map to TRBD1. Germline V gene sequence: CDR1 MNHEY, CDR2 SVGEGT. The junction had 9 bases not matched to a gene; V was cut back by 2 bases and J by 0 bases. The length of the CDR3 is 20 residues. The CDR3 region has the DNA TGTGCCAGCAGTTACAGGACAGGGGGCTCAATAATCTCTGGGGCCAACGTCCTGACTTTC. Amino acid sequence: CASSYRTGGSIISGANVLTF.

This clonotype came up a few times. The V call is TRBV20-1, the J call TRBJ2-3, with 10 positions matching TRBD1. V lost 6 bases, J lost 5 bases, and 8 bases stayed unmatched. In germline, CDR1 is DFQATT, CDR2 SNEGSKA (reference sequence). The CDR3 runs 14 residues. The CDR3 region is CSAIRDRGGDTQYF. CDR3 nucleotides: TGCAGTGCCATCCGGGACAGGGGTGGAGATACGCAGTATTTT.

The table lists this clonotype with many counts. This CDR3 reads CSARGTGGADQPQHF. CDR3 sequence (DNA): TGCAGTGCTAGAGGGACAGGGGGCGCGGATCAGCCCCAGCATTTT. The chain joins TRBV20-1 to TRBJ1-5, with 11 bases identical to TRBD1. There are 15 residues in the CDR3. Trimming at V came to 1 base and at J to 5 bases, leaving 4 bases not matched to a gene. Germline V lookup: CDR1 DFQATT, CDR2 SNEGSKA (reference sequence).

J is TRBJ2-5 and V is TRBV12-3 or TRBV12-4; the D is unclear. The V end lost 5 bases, the J end lost 6 bases, and 7 bases lay between the germline ends. This CDR3 has 11 amino acids. The CDR3 DNA follows: TGTGCCAGCAGTCGAGGACAGACCCAGTACTTC. Translating it yields CASSRGQTQYF.

On this clonotype: A much larger clone differs by one base, so this may be a read error. This chain joins TRBV12-3 or TRBV12-4 and TRBJ1-5; TRBD1 aligns across 8 bases. The CDR3 is made up of 16 amino acids. This CDR3 is CASRSNRGVMGQPQRF. DNA for the CDR3: TGTGCCAGCCGCTCAAACAGGGGGGTAATGGGTCAGCCCCAGCGTTTT.

This clonotype was observed at least ten times. The gene calls are TRBV4-2 and TRBJ2-4; D is perhaps TRBD2 (6 bases). V was clipped by 0 bases and J by 0 bases, with 12 bases between them. This CDR3 region has 17 residues. In germline, CDR1 is LGHNA, CDR2 YNFKEQ. DNA of the CDR3: TGTGCCAGCAGCCAAGAAGGCGGGGCCCTAGCCAAAAACATTCAGTACTTC. Protein: CASSQEGGALAKNIQYF.

This clonotype was seen many times. This chain joins TRBV12-3 or TRBV12-4 and TRBJ1-1; D might be TRBD1 (5 bases). Between the trimmed V and J ends, which lost 0 bases and 0 bases, there was a span of 11 bases. This CDR3 spans 16 amino acids. CDR3 region: CASSLALTVMNTEAFF. CDR3 bases: TGTGCCAGCAGTTTAGCGTTGACAGTCATGAACACTGAAGCTTTCTTT.

This clonotype showed up many times. The chain links TRBV20-1 to TRBJ2-1, with D possibly being TRBD1 (6 bases). The CDR3 length is 14 residues. Germline loops: CDR1 DFQATT, CDR2 SNEGSKA (reference sequence). Trimming removed 3 bases from V and 9 bases from J, with 18 bases in between. DNA for the CDR3: TGCAGTGCTAGTTTGGGGGCTAGCTTGGGTGAGCAGTTCTTC. This sequence encodes CSASLGASLGEQFF.

The chain links TRBV14 to TRBJ2-1; TRBD2 aligns across 10 bases. This CDR3 contains 14 residues. Germline CDR1 reads SGHDN; CDR2 reads FVKESK. V was pared by 1 base and J by 9 bases, with 3 bases of the junction left unmatched. CDR3 nucleotide sequence: TGTGCCAGCAGCCAAGGGATAGCGGGAGGTGAGCAGTTCTTC. Protein product: CASSQGIAGGEQFF. Full variable domain (remainder filled in from reference TRBV14 and TRBJ2-1): EAGVTQFPSHSVIEKGQTVTLRCDPISGHDNLYWYRRVMGKEIKFLLHFVKESKQDESGMPNNRFLAERTGGTYSTLKVQPAELEDSGVYFCASSQGIAGGEQFFGPGTRLTVL.

This clonotype was detected a few times. V is TRBV7-2 and J is TRBJ2-7; 7 nucleotides match TRBD2. The CDR3 covers 16 residues. Trimming cost V 4 bases and J 3 bases; bases outside gene matches: 12. Germline V CDR1 and CDR2: SGHTA, FQGNSA. The CDR3: CASSYLAELSLYEQYF. The CDR3 DNA sequence: TGTGCCAGCAGCTACCTAGCGGAACTATCCCTCTACGAGCAGTACTTC.

This clonotype has a count of ten or more. The chain links TRBV20-1 to TRBJ2-7; perhaps TRBD1 as D (5 bases). V shed 3 bases and J shed 6 bases, with 18 bases lying between them. This CDR3 contains 14 residues. The germline CDR1 and CDR2 sequences are DFQATT and SNEGSKA (reference sequence). CDR3 region: CSASPGSRQGEQYF. The CDR3 DNA sequence: TGCAGTGCTAGCCCTGGGTCCCGTCAGGGCGAGCAGTACTTC.

This clonotype was counted ten times or more. The chain combines TRBV29-1 with TRBJ2-1, with D possibly being TRBD1 or TRBD2 (5 bases each). Germline values: CDR1 SQVTM, CDR2 ANQGSEA. V lost 7 bases to trimming and J lost 9 bases, with 19 bases between them. This CDR3 contains 13 residues. CDR3 sequence (DNA): TGCAGCGCCCGAGGGGACGCTCGGGGTGAGCAGTTCTTC. It is translated as CSARGDARGEQFF.

This clonotype has ten or more counts. The V call is TRBV27, the J call TRBJ2-7, with D possibly matching TRBD1 (6 bases). Trimming cost V 0 bases and J 0 bases, with 6 bases left between them. CDR1 is MNHEY, CDR2 SMNVEV, per germline (reference sequence). This CDR3 comprises 14 residues. The CDR3 DNA reads as TGTGCCAGCAGTTTATCGGACAGCTCCTACGAGCAGTACTTC. As protein: CASSLSDSSYEQYF.

This chain uses TRBV5-1 with TRBJ2-5; D unresolved. This CDR3 is 14 amino acids long. The germline gives CDR1 SGHRS, CDR2 YFSETQ. The V gene lost 4 bases and the J gene lost 5 bases, with 15 bases spanning the gap. CDR3 sequence (DNA): TGCGCCAGCAGCCCGGACCTCCCCAGGGAGACCCAGTACTTC. Its protein product is CASSPDLPRETQYF.

This clonotype was counted between two and nine times. The rearrangement links TRBV5-1 to TRBJ2-7; D ambiguous. Germline CDR1 SGHRS, CDR2 YFSETQ. The V gene lost 0 bases and the J gene lost 6 bases, with 7 bases spanning the gap. This CDR3 has 12 residues. CDR3 in amino acids: CASSLARSEQYF. Here the CDR3 DNA reads TGCGCCAGCAGCTTGGCGAGGTCCGAGCAGTACTTC.

This clonotype appeared many times. The chain recombines TRBV20-1 with TRBJ2-4; D is unclear. Trimming took off 3 bases at V and 0 bases at J, with 15 bases between the two ends. This CDR3 contains 16 residues. Germline V gene sequence: CDR1 DFQATT, CDR2 SNEGSKA (reference sequence). In DNA, the CDR3 is TGCAGTGCTAGGATGTTGCACCTGAGAGCCAAAAACATTCAGTACTTC. Its translation: CSARMLHLRAKNIQYF.